These T cell receptor beta chains were read from a single sample in a study of blood T cell repertoires in COVID-19. Sequencing was performed with immunoSEQ multiplex PCR; in TCRdb, only in-frame clones are kept and a portion is missing. The profile shows about 240,000 clones, about four fifths of them singletons. Source material: peripheral blood. Every receptor here comes from a man in his thirties or forties who had recovered from COVID-19. The CDR3 runs from the conserved cysteine through the conserved F or W.

v_call cdr3_aa
TRBV28 CASRAIDRNYGYTF
TRBV7-9 CASSPTGSSYEQYF
TRBV6-5 CASSPDRENTEAFF
TRBV9 CASSVGGGAVSEQFF
TRBV27 CASRGQVRSYNSPLHF
TRBV28 CASSHSAGGSTDTQYF
TRBV12-3/TRBV12-4 CASSHPGETQYF
TRBV27 CASSAMGGIPGELFF
TRBV16 CASSPLSFSFLHF
TRBV15 CATSSDRFGEAFF
TRBV9 CASSVDGYPTDTQYF
TRBV4-2 CASSPTSRSSGVDTQYF
TRBV7-9 CASSPKVRLGNEQFF
TRBV4-1 CASSQETGHMNTEAFF